The 21 T cell receptor beta chains given below trace back to one sample, sequenced in a study of T cell clones after liver transplantation. TCRdb's table, derived via immunoSEQ multiplex PCR, lists solely in-frame clones and lacks some. Altogether about 99,000 clones are present, 82% being singletons, with the ten largest covering over 0.75%. This specimen consisted of CD4+ T cells from blood, obtained before liver transplant. The origin of the receptors is a human donor who received a liver transplant.

The V gene is TRBV4-3, the J gene TRBJ2-1, with 11 positions matching TRBD2. This CDR3 region has 18 residues. Germline trimming cut 0 bases from V and 3 bases from J; bases unmatched to any gene: 7. The germline V gene encodes CDR1 LGHNA and CDR2 YSLEER. This chain's CDR3 is CASSQEGSGGALYNEQFF. Here the CDR3 DNA reads TGCGCCAGCAGCCAAGAAGGTAGCGGGGGGGCTCTCTACAATGAGCAGTTCTTC.

The V and J genes are TRBV18 and TRBJ1-4; D gene uncertain. Germline V lookup: CDR1 KGHSH, CDR2 LQKENI. V lost 1 base and J lost 7, with 13 bases in between. The CDR3 runs 15 residues. The CDR3 sequence is CASSPRSEAVEKLFF. For the CDR3, the DNA is TGTGCCAGCTCACCACGGAGTGAAGCGGTTGAAAAACTGTTTTTT.

This clone has a single count. V usage is TRBV7-7 and J usage is TRBJ2-5; maybe TRBD1 (5 bases). V shed 2 bases and J shed 5 bases, with 15 bases lying between them. There are 15 residues in the CDR3. Germline assignment: CDR1 SSHAT and CDR2 FNYEAQ (reference sequence). This CDR3 is CASSLTGNRAETQYF. The CDR3 DNA reads as TGTGCCAGCAGCTTAACAGGCAACCGGGCGGAGACCCAGTACTTC. Full variable domain (remainder filled in from reference TRBV7-7 and TRBJ2-5): GAGVSQSPRYKVTKRGQDVTLRCDPISSHATLYWYQQALGQGPEFLTYFNYEAQPDKSGLPSDRFSAERPEGSISTLTIQRTEQRDSAMYRCASSLTGNRAETQYFGPGTRLLVL.

This clone was detected only a few times. V gene TRBV11-3 combines with J gene TRBJ2-5, with TRBD2 as a possible D gene (6 bases). The length of the CDR3 is 16 residues. V lost 1 base and J 2 bases, leaving 14 bases between the germline ends. CDR1 and CDR2 from the germline V gene are SGHNT and YENEEA. The CDR3 sequence: CASSLGSAGLQETQYF. CDR3 nucleotide sequence: TGTGCCAGCAGCTTAGGGTCAGCGGGCTTACAAGAGACCCAGTACTTC.

The chain carries TRBV7-2 and TRBJ2-1; 11 nucleotides line up with TRBD2. The CDR3 totals 13 residues. The V and J ends lost 5 bases and 12 bases, in that order; junction bases with no gene match: 6. Germline lookup yields CDR1 SGHTA and CDR2 FQGNSA. The CDR3: CASSTRTSGWQFF. The CDR3 region has the DNA TGTGCCAGCAGCACCCGGACTAGCGGGTGGCAGTTCTTC.

The chain links TRBV6-4 to TRBJ1-5; D not certain. The V gene's germline CDR1 is MRHNA and CDR2 SNTAGT. CDR3 length equals 15 residues. The germline V and J ends were trimmed by 6 bases and 7 bases, with 19 bases remaining between them. The CDR3 here is CASRIKGWWRQPQHF. CDR3 DNA: TGTGCCAGCAGAATCAAAGGCTGGTGGCGGCAGCCCCAGCATTTT.

Comment on this clone: Germline is not matched at one junction end, which may reflect a read error. The chain couples TRBV6-5 to TRBJ2-1; TRBD1 might be the D (5 bases). The CDR3 is made up of 14 amino acids. The germline V gene has CDR1 MNHEY and CDR2 SVGAGI. This CDR3 reads CASSYSGPYSEQFF. CDR3 nucleotides: TGTGCCAGCAGTTACTCGGGGCCCTACAGTGAGCAGTTCTTC.

The chain is built from TRBV15 and TRBJ2-5; 7 bases are a match to TRBD2. Trimming removed 6 bases from V and 4 bases from J; junction bases left unmatched: 8. The V gene's germline CDR1 is LNHNV and CDR2 YYDKDF (reference sequence). The CDR3 contains 14 residues. The DNA of the CDR3 is TGTGCCACCAGTAAAGGGCTAGCGGTAGAGACCCAGTACTTC. Protein sequence: CATSKGLAVETQYF.

The chain uses TRBV7-3 and TRBJ1-1; D is uncertain. Germline CDR1 is SGHTA and CDR2 is FQGTGA. Trimming cost V 4 bases and J 0 bases, with 3 bases left between them. The length of the CDR3 is 12 residues. CDR3 DNA sequence: TGTGCCAGCAGCTACTTGAACACTGAAGCTTTCTTT. Protein: CASSYLNTEAFF.

V and J are TRBV5-1 and TRBJ2-2; 8 positions match TRBD1. Germline CDR1 and CDR2: SGHRS and YFSETQ. CDR3 length: 17 residues. J lost 2 bases, V lost 3 bases, and 9 bases had no gene match. The CDR3 sequence is CASSSNAGTGNTGELFF. CDR3 sequence (DNA): TGCGCCAGCAGCTCCAACGCCGGGACAGGTAACACCGGGGAGCTGTTTTTT.

The V call is TRBV28, the J call TRBJ1-2; no reliable D call. Germline V gives CDR1 MDHEN, CDR2 SYDVKM. V lost 4 bases, J lost 4 bases, and 19 bases lay in between. The CDR3 consists of 16 residues. CDR3 residues: CASSSLYLHASYGYTF. Written as DNA, the CDR3 is TGTGCCAGCAGTTCGCTATACTTACATGCCTCCTATGGCTACACCTTC.

This rearrangement joins TRBV10-1 to TRBJ2-2; 8 nucleotides line up with TRBD1. Per germline, CDR1 WNHNN and CDR2 SYGVQD (reference sequence). The CDR3 sequence is 14 residues long. The V gene end was trimmed by 4 bases and the J gene end by 7 bases; junction bases not matched to a gene: 5. The CDR3 DNA reads as TGCGCCAGCAGTGTGACAGGGGCCGGCGGGGAGCTGTTTTTT. This gives the protein CASSVTGAGGELFF.

V is TRBV5-1 and J is TRBJ1-1; D may be TRBD1 (5 bases). The CDR3 has 14 residues. Trimming stripped 4 bases from V and 4 bases from J, with 14 bases between. In germline, CDR1 is SGHRS, CDR2 YFSETQ. CDR3 protein: CASSPTGEITEAFF. In DNA form, the CDR3 reads TGCGCCAGCAGCCCGACGGGGGAGATCACTGAAGCTTTCTTT.

The CDR3 protein is CAISDEQGYGYTF. CDR3 bases: TGTGCCATCAGTGACGAGCAGGGCTATGGCTACACCTTC. The V gene is TRBV10-3, the J gene TRBJ1-2; D is perhaps TRBD1 (5 bases). V lost 3 bases and J 4 bases, leaving 9 bases between the germline ends. This CDR3 is built from 13 residues. Looked up from germline, CDR1 is ENHRY and CDR2 is SYGVKD.

V is TRBV28 and J is TRBJ2-1; D call uncertain. The CDR3 is 16 amino acids. V lost 6 bases, J lost 1 base, and 16 bases lay in between. Germline V gene data show CDR1 as MDHEN and CDR2 as SYDVKM. This CDR3 is CASRAQFLSSYNEQFF. CDR3 sequence (DNA): TGTGCCAGCAGAGCCCAGTTCCTTAGTTCCTACAATGAGCAGTTCTTC.

This clone showed up just once. This chain uses TRBV19 with TRBJ1-1, with D tentatively TRBD1 (5 bases). CDR3 size: 15 residues. V was trimmed by 3 bases and J by 4 bases, leaving 15 bases between them. The germline gives CDR1 LNHDA, CDR2 SQIVND (reference sequence). The CDR3 spells CASSMEGLPLTEAFF. The CDR3 region has the DNA TGTGCCAGTAGTATGGAGGGACTCCCTCTCACTGAAGCTTTCTTT.

The sample holds a few counts of this clone. The V call is TRBV5-1, the J call TRBJ2-2; D gene ambiguous. Trimming cost V 0 bases and J 2 bases, with 11 bases left between them. CDR1 and CDR2 (germline): SGHRS, YFSETQ. This CDR3 has 16 amino acids. The CDR3 region is CASSLASAPNTGELFF. CDR3 in DNA: TGCGCCAGCAGCTTGGCTTCCGCGCCCAACACCGGGGAGCTGTTTTTT. The complete variable domain, with remaining parts taken from reference TRBV5-1 and TRBJ2-2, reads KAGVTQTPRYLIKTRGQQVTLSCSPISGHRSVSWYQQTPGQGLQFLFEYFSETQRNKGNFPGRFSGRQFSNSRSEMNVSTLELGDSALYLCASSLASAPNTGELFFGEGSRLTVL.

CDR3 nucleotide sequence: TGTGCCAGCAGCTTTGGTGGAAGCGGGAGACTTGTTGATACGCAGTATTTT. Translated, it gives CASSFGGSGRLVDTQYF. The rearrangement uses TRBV5-4 and TRBJ2-3; 8 nucleotides agree with TRBD2. V trimming: 2 bases; J trimming: 6 bases; junction bases outside the gene matches: 14. The V gene's germline CDR1 is SGHNT and CDR2 YYREEE (reference sequence). This CDR3 has 17 amino acids.

The CDR3 protein is CASSQVAGGSRETQYF. Here the CDR3 DNA reads TGTGCCAGCAGCCAAGTAGCAGGGGGAAGCCGAGAGACCCAGTACTTC. The chain carries TRBV14 and TRBJ2-5, with 7 bases lining up with TRBD1. Germline V lookup: CDR1 SGHDN, CDR2 FVKESK. After removal of 1 base from V and 4 bases from J, the junction contained 9 bases not matched to a gene. This CDR3 spans 16 amino acids.

This clone was found a few times. The genes are TRBV12-1 and TRBJ2-7; the table calls TRBD2, which could not be checked here. TRBV12-1 is a pseudogene locus. The CDR3 runs to 17 residues. The CDR3 DNA reads as TGTGCCAGCGAGAGGACTAGCGGGATGGTTAAGAGCTACGAGCAGTACTTC. Amino acid sequence: CASERTSGMVKSYEQYF.

By share of the sample, this clone is medium-sized. The chain joins TRBV5-4 to TRBJ2-5; D is ambiguous. V was clipped by 0 bases and J by 5 bases, with 5 bases between them. Germline CDR1 SGHNT, CDR2 YYREEE (reference sequence). The CDR3 has 12 residues. The chain's CDR3 is CASSLVGETQYF. The CDR3 region has the DNA TGTGCCAGCAGCTTGGTCGGTGAGACCCAGTACTTC.